One and the same sample provided the 21 T cell receptor beta chains below, sequenced in a study of CD8+ T cells in alopecia areata. Extraction of RNA preceded its reverse transcription into cDNA, which served as the sequencing template. The table came from immunoSEQ multiplex PCR; TCRdb's copy has only in-frame clones and leaves some out. The table has 50,000 to 80,000 clones, roughly 47% seen once. Material for sequencing was NKG2D-low CD8+ T cells sorted from blood. The receptors stem from a human donor with alopecia areata.

The chain is built from TRBV6-1 and TRBJ2-7; unclear D gene. The CDR3 is 13 residues long. Germline loops: CDR1 MNHNS, CDR2 SASEGT. V dropped 6 bases and J dropped 3 bases, with 12 bases sitting between them. Here the CDR3 reads CASREDGYYEQYF. DNA of the CDR3: TGTGCCAGCAGAGAGGACGGATACTACGAGCAGTACTTC.

The chain links TRBV19 to TRBJ2-1; D may be TRBD2 (6 bases). Germline lookup yields CDR1 LNHDA and CDR2 SQIVND (reference sequence). The germline V and J ends were trimmed by 5 bases and 9 bases, with 14 bases remaining between them. The CDR3 is 13 residues long. CDR3 protein: CASSLLSSAEQFF. The DNA of the CDR3 is TGTGCCAGTAGTTTGTTATCTAGCGCTGAGCAGTTCTTC.

J is TRBJ2-7 and V is TRBV27; perhaps D is TRBD1 or TRBD2 (5 bases each). Germline values: CDR1 MNHEY, CDR2 SMNVEV (reference sequence). Trimming pared 4 bases from V and 1 base from J, leaving 14 bases between. The CDR3 contains 15 residues. The CDR3: CASSSSRDGSYEQYF. Here the CDR3 DNA reads TGTGCCAGCAGTTCCTCACGGGACGGATCCTACGAGCAGTACTTC.

This sequence joins TRBV5-1 and TRBJ2-7, with 7 bases aligning to TRBD2. Germline CDR1 reads SGHRS; CDR2 reads YFSETQ. V dropped 4 bases and J dropped 3; count of bases not matched to a gene: 7. This CDR3 comprises 14 residues. The CDR3 DNA follows: TGCGCCAGCAGCCCGCCGGGACTACGCTACGAGCAGTACTTC. Its protein is CASSPPGLRYEQYF.

The J gene is TRBJ2-7, the V gene TRBV9; D is possibly TRBD2 (6 bases). Germline loops: CDR1 SGDLS, CDR2 YYNGEE. CDR3 length: 15 residues. V dropped 0 bases and J dropped 5 bases, with 15 bases sitting between them. As DNA, the CDR3 is TGTGCCAGCAGCGTAGAGGGACTCCCCGAGGACGAGCAGTACTTC. It specifies CASSVEGLPEDEQYF.

This clone was seen only a few times. The gene calls are TRBV29-1 and TRBJ2-1; D unresolved. V shed 7 bases and J shed 0 bases, with 19 bases lying between them. Germline CDR1 and CDR2: SQVTM and ANQGSEA. The CDR3 runs 16 residues. CDR3 loop: CSAIPRVGSSYNEQFF. The CDR3 DNA reads TGCAGCGCTATACCTCGTGTCGGTTCCTCCTACAATGAGCAGTTCTTC.

This clone was seen a handful of times. J is TRBJ2-4 and V is TRBV4-1, with D tentatively TRBD2 (5 bases). This CDR3 has 15 amino acids. With 4 bases removed from V and 0 bases from J, the gap between germline ends came to 10 bases. Germline V gene lookup returns CDR1 MGHRA and CDR2 YSYEKL. The CDR3 loop reads CASSPGESAKNIQYF. DNA for the CDR3: TGCGCCAGCAGCCCCGGGGAGTCAGCCAAAAACATTCAGTACTTC.

This clone was detected once. V and J are TRBV30 and TRBJ2-2; TRBD2 matches 8 bases. Germline assignment: CDR1 GTSNPN and CDR2 SVGIG (reference sequence). Germline trimming cut 7 bases from V and 4 bases from J; bases unmatched to any gene: 8. CDR3 length equals 14 residues. The CDR3 DNA sequence: TGTGCCTTCTCAAGCGGGAGTGGCACCGGGGAGCTGTTTTTT. Residues: CAFSSGSGTGELFF. Based on the CDR3 plus reference TRBV30 and TRBJ2-2, the full variable domain is SQTIHQWPATLVQPVGSPLSLECTVEGTSNPNLYWYRQAAGRGLQLLFYSVGIGQISSEVPQNLSASRPQDRQFILSSKKLLLSDSGFYLCAFSSGSGTGELFFGEGSRLTVL.

This clone has more than one count but fewer than ten. DNA of the CDR3: TGTGCCAGCAGCGCGACTTCCGGGTCAGAGACCCAGTACTTC. Translated: CASSATSGSETQYF. The chain combines TRBV27 with TRBJ2-5; unclear D gene. From germline, CDR1 is MNHEY and CDR2 SMNVEV (reference sequence). V lost 6 bases and J 4 bases, leaving 15 bases between the germline ends. CDR3 length: 14 amino acids.

The chain employs TRBV9 and TRBJ2-3; D tentatively fits TRBD1 or TRBD2 (6 bases each). This CDR3 contains 15 residues. The germline CDR1 and CDR2 sequences are SGDLS and YYNGEE. Between the trimmed V and J ends, which lost 3 bases and 0 bases, there was a span of 11 bases. CDR3 sequence: CASSGGDTSTDTQYF. CDR3 DNA sequence: TGTGCCAGCAGCGGGGGGGACACTAGCACAGATACGCAGTATTTT.

The gene calls are TRBV13 and TRBJ2-1; TRBD2 aligns across 7 bases. V shed 4 bases, J shed 9 bases, and the junction held 15 bases outside the gene matches. This CDR3 region has 16 residues. CDR1 and CDR2 from the germline V gene are PRHDT and FYEKMQ (reference sequence). CDR3: CASSSRGGVRLGEQFF. As DNA, the CDR3 is TGTGCCAGCAGCTCTCGCGGGGGAGTGCGGTTGGGTGAGCAGTTCTTC. The full variable domain, rest sourced from reference TRBV13 and TRBJ2-1, is AAGVIQSPRHLIKEKRETATLKCYPIPRHDTVYWYQQGPGQDPQFLISFYEKMQSDKGSIPDRFSAQQFSDYHSELNMSSLELGDSALYFCASSSRGGVRLGEQFFGPGTRLTVL.

The chain recombines TRBV29-1 with TRBJ1-2; 7 nucleotides line up with TRBD1. V shed 7 bases, J shed 2 bases, and the junction held 7 bases outside the gene matches. Germline loops: CDR1 SQVTM, CDR2 ANQGSEA. This CDR3 comprises 13 residues. In DNA form, the CDR3 reads TGCAGCGCTCCGAGACAGGGCAACTATGGCTACACCTTC. It is translated as CSAPRQGNYGYTF.

The chain recombines TRBV4-3 with TRBJ2-3; D is perhaps TRBD2 (5 bases). Trimming took 1 base from V and 0 from J, leaving 11 bases between them. The CDR3 loop spans 16 amino acids. The germline V gene has CDR1 LGHNA and CDR2 YSLEER. This CDR3 is CASSQGYGGSTDTQYF. DNA of the CDR3: TGCGCCAGCAGCCAAGGGTACGGAGGCAGCACAGATACGCAGTATTTT.

The gene calls are TRBV10-3 and TRBJ2-7, with D possibly being TRBD1 or TRBD2 (6 bases each). The V gene lost 9 bases and the J gene lost 1 base, with 7 bases spanning the gap. The CDR3 length is 11 residues. CDR1 and CDR2 (germline): ENHRY, SYGVKD. CDR3 sequence: CAIGGSYEQYF. The CDR3 region has the DNA TGTGCCATAGGGGGGTCCTACGAGCAGTACTTC.

This clone appeared a few times. The V and J genes are TRBV29-1 and TRBJ1-1; D unresolved. V lost 0 bases and J lost 10, with 9 bases in between. Germline assignment: CDR1 SQVTM and CDR2 ANQGSEA. CDR3 length: 11 amino acids. DNA for the CDR3: TGCAGCGTTGAAGATAAGGCCCGAGCTTTCTTT. Its protein product is CSVEDKARAFF. The complete variable domain, with remaining parts taken from reference TRBV29-1 and TRBJ1-1, reads SAVISQKPSRDICQRGTSLTIQCQVDSQVTMMFWYRQQPGQSLTLIATANQGSEATYESGFVIDKFPISRPNLTFSTLTVSNMSPEDSSIYLCSVEDKARAFFGQGTRLTVV.

This clone was detected a few times. The chain uses TRBV18 and TRBJ2-3; D is unresolved. The CDR3 runs to 12 residues. The V end was cut by 5 bases, the J end by 2 bases, with 5 bases between. Germline values: CDR1 KGHSH, CDR2 LQKENI. The CDR3 sequence: CASSSSTDTQYF. The CDR3 coding sequence is TGTGCCAGCTCATCATCCACAGATACGCAGTATTTT.

V gene TRBV7-6 combines with J gene TRBJ2-1; D uncertain. This CDR3 spans 14 amino acids. V lost 1 base, J lost 5 bases, and 9 bases lay in between. Germline V gene sequence: CDR1 SGHVS, CDR2 FNYEAQ. The CDR3 DNA reads as TGTGCCAGCAGCTTAGTCTTATATCACAATGAGCAGTTCTTC. Translating it yields CASSLVLYHNEQFF.

V and J are TRBV4-2 and TRBJ2-7; D is unresolved. The CDR3 has 15 amino acids. The V end lost 0 bases, the J end lost 0 bases, and 9 bases lay between the germline ends. Germline CDR1 LGHNA, CDR2 YNFKEQ. The CDR3 coding sequence is TGTGCCAGCAGCCAAGAAGAGAGCTTCTCCTACGAGCAGTACTTC. Its protein product is CASSQEESFSYEQYF.

The gene calls are TRBV29-1 and TRBJ2-1; D remains ambiguous. The CDR3 runs to 14 residues. CDR1 is SQVTM, CDR2 ANQGSEA, per germline. V was cut by 1 base and J by 8 bases, with 15 bases left in between. The CDR3 sequence: CSVEGTYQRYEQFF. CDR3 DNA: TGCAGCGTTGAAGGGACCTATCAAAGGTATGAGCAGTTCTTC.

The chain recombines TRBV19 with TRBJ2-7; D unresolved. Germline loops: CDR1 LNHDA, CDR2 SQIVND (reference sequence). The CDR3 consists of 13 residues. V was cut by 0 bases and J by 6 bases, with 9 bases left in between. The CDR3 nucleotides read TGTGCCAGTAGTATAGACAGTTTTTCCGAGCAGTACTTC. Its translation is CASSIDSFSEQYF.

The rearrangement links TRBV28 to TRBJ1-1, with unresolved D. V lost 8 bases to trimming and J lost 1 base, with 11 bases between them. CDR3 length: 13 residues. Germline V lookup: CDR1 MDHEN, CDR2 SYDVKM. In DNA form, the CDR3 reads TGTGCCAGCCGGATTGGACGGAACACTGAAGCTTTCTTT. This translates into CASRIGRNTEAFF.